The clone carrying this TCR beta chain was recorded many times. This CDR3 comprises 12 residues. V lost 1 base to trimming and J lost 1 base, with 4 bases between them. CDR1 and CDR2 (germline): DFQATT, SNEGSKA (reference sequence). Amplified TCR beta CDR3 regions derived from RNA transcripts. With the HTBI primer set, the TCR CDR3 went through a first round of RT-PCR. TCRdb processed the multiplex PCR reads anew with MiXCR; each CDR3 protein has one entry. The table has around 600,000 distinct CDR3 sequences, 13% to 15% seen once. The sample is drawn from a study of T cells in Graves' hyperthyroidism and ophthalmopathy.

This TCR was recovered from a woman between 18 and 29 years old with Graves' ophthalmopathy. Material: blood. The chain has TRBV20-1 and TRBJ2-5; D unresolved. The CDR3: CSARVIQETQYF. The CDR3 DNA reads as TGCAGTGCTAGAGTTATCCAAGAGACCCAGTACTTC.